These 8 T cell receptor beta chains originate from one sample sequenced in a study of Graves' ophthalmopathy and Graves' hyperthyroidism. Using RNA transcripts, the TCR beta CDR3 regions were amplified. First-round RT-PCR relied on HTBI primers, and a second-round multiplex PCR came next. One entry per CDR3 protein results from TCRdb running MiXCR on the multiplex PCR reads. The sample shows about 420,000 distinct CDR3 sequences, over 20% of them seen only once. Sequences were obtained from peripheral blood. The origin of the receptors is a woman in her late teens or twenties with stable Graves' hyperthyroidism.

This clonotype has a count of ten or more. The V and J genes are TRBV7-2 and TRBJ1-3; TRBD1 aligns across 7 bases. V lost 5 bases and J lost 2; bases outside the gene matches: 6. The germline CDR1 and CDR2 sequences are SGHTA and FQGNSA. The CDR3 has 15 residues. The CDR3 DNA reads TGTGCCAGCAGCGTTACCGGGACAGCTGGAAACACCATATATTTT. Encoded protein: CASSVTGTAGNTIYF.

The sample holds many counts of this clonotype. This chain uses TRBV7-6 with TRBJ2-7, with 8 bases fitting TRBD1. Unmatched junction bases numbered 9, after V lost 4 bases and J lost 4 bases. The germline CDR1 and CDR2 sequences are SGHVS and FNYEAQ. The CDR3 runs to 15 residues. The CDR3 DNA is TGTGCCAGCAGCTCTAAGGACAGGGATGGATACGAGCAGTACTTC. Translated: CASSSKDRDGYEQYF.

This clonotype was recorded at least ten times. This rearrangement joins TRBV7-9 to TRBJ1-1; no clear D. The germline V gene encodes CDR1 SEHNR and CDR2 FQNEAQ (reference sequence). The CDR3 has 12 amino acids. V lost 2 bases to trimming and J lost 4 bases, with 5 bases between them. The CDR3, as DNA: TGTGCCAGCAGCTTATACAGCACTGAAGCTTTCTTT. It yields the protein CASSLYSTEAFF.

This clonotype was observed many times. J is TRBJ2-5 and V is TRBV12-3 or TRBV12-4; 8 nucleotides line up with TRBD2. V lost 5 bases to trimming and J lost 2 bases; unmatched junction nucleotides: 7. The CDR3 spans 15 residues. As DNA, the CDR3 is TGTGCCAGCAGTGGGCCGGGACTAGATCAAGAGACCCAGTACTTC. This encodes CASSGPGLDQETQYF.

This clonotype occurred many times. This sequence joins TRBV5-1 and TRBJ1-2; D call uncertain. Germline CDR1 SGHRS, CDR2 YFSETQ. This CDR3 has 16 amino acids. V lost 0 bases and J 6 bases, leaving 18 bases between the germline ends. CDR3 amino acids: CASSLDGKPQPNGYTF. The CDR3 DNA reads TGCGCCAGCAGCTTGGACGGGAAGCCACAACCTAATGGCTACACCTTC.

V usage is TRBV6-2 or TRBV6-3 and J usage is TRBJ1-2; no clear D. Germline values: CDR1 MNHEY, CDR2 SVGEGT. Trimming took 5 bases from V and 0 from J, leaving 10 bases between them. The CDR3 covers 14 residues. CDR3 in amino acids: CASSASAANYGYTF. The CDR3 DNA reads TGTGCCAGCAGTGCGTCGGCAGCTAACTATGGCTACACCTTC.

CDR3 nucleotide sequence: TGTGCCATCAGTGAGTCAGGACAGGGAGGGGACGAGCAGTACTTC. It encodes CAISESGQGGDEQYF. The chain couples TRBV10-3 to TRBJ2-7, with a possible D match to TRBD1 (8 bases). The CDR3 is 15 amino acids. The germline CDR1 and CDR2 sequences are ENHRY and SYGVKD. Between the trimmed V and J ends, which lost 0 bases and 5 bases, there was a span of 14 bases.

This chain connects TRBV12-3 or TRBV12-4 to TRBJ1-5; TRBD1 is a possible D gene (5 bases). V was pared by 10 bases and J by 4 bases, with 14 bases between. CDR3 length equals 13 residues. The CDR3 reads CAKAGQKNQPQHF. The CDR3 region has the DNA TGTGCCAAAGCAGGGCAGAAGAATCAGCCCCAGCATTTT.